This TCR beta chain is drawn from a study of cytomegalovirus exposure and HLA in healthy donors. General study points: Likely technical artifact: a cluster of highly shared sequence variants. Reports state that TCR beta sequences accurately predicted most subjects' HLA-A and HLA-B alleles.

With respect to this clone: What it recognizes is unknown.

PCR primers comprised 60 Vbeta and 13 Jbeta primers. The protocol was immunoSEQ multiplex PCR, while the TCRdb copy is restricted to in-frame clones and leaves out a portion. The data show 150,000 to 200,000 clones, roughly 80% seen once. Deletions cut 2 bases from V and 2 bases from J, with 14 bases between. The CDR3 has 16 amino acids. The germline V gene encodes CDR1 SEHNR and CDR2 FQNEAQ (reference sequence). Sequenced: PBMCs. V is TRBV7-9 and J is TRBJ2-3, with D perhaps matching TRBD1 (5 bases). This receptor was identified in a man aged 40-49 years in good health and CMV-seronegative. CDR3 region: CASSLTKDRFTDTQYF. CDR3 coding DNA: TGTGCCAGCAGCTTAACAAAAGACAGATTCACAGATACGCAGTATTTT.